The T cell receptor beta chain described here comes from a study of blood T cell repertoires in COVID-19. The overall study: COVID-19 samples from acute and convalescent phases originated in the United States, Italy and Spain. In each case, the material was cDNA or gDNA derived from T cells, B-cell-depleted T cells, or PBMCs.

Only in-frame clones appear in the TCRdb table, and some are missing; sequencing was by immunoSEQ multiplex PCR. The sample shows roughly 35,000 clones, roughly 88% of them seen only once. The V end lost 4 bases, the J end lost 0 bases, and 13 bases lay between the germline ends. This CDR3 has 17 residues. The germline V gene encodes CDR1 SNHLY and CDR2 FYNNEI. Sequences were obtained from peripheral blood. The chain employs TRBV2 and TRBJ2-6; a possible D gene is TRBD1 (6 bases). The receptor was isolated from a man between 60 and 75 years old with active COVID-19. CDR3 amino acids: CASSGQGPSSGANVLTF. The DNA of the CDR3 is TGTGCCAGCAGTGGTCAGGGGCCATCCTCTGGGGCCAACGTCCTGACTTTC. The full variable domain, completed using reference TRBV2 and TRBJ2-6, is EPEVTQTPSHQVTQMGQEVILRCVPISNHLYFYWYRQILGQKVEFLVSFYNNEISEKSEIFDDQFSVERPDGSNFTLKIRSTKLEDSAMYFCASSGQGPSSGANVLTFGAGSRLTVL.